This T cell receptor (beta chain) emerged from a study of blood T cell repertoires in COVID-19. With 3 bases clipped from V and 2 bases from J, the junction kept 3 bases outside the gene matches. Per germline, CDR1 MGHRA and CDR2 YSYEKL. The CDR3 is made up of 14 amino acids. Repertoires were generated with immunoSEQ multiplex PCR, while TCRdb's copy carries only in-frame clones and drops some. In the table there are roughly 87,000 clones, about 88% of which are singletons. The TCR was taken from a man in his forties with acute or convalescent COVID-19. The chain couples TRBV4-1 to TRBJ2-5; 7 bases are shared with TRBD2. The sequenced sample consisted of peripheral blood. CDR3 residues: CASSQSGTQETQYF. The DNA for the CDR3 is TGCGCCAGCAGCCAGAGCGGGACTCAAGAGACCCAGTACTTC.